Listed below are T cell receptor beta chains from one sample, sequenced in a study of T cells in Graves' hyperthyroidism and ophthalmopathy. TCRdb reprocessed the multiplex PCR reads via MiXCR and lists one record per CDR3 protein. Altogether around 190,000 distinct CDR3 sequences are present, around 16% being singletons, with the ten largest covering roughly 49%. The sequencing input was blood. The receptors derive from a woman aged 45-65 years with Graves' hyperthyroidism. Both conserved end residues are part of each CDR3. Fields, in order: D gene, V gene, J gene, clone size, CDR3 protein, CDR3 DNA. A D gene is named only where the DNA matches it firmly. Part of the rows lack a size; the others show once, few, many or a class for expanded clones.

D: TRBD2
V: TRBV2
J: TRBJ2-7
size: many
CDR3: CASSGLAGVGEQYF
DNA: TGTGCCAGCTCAGGACTAGCGGGAGTTGGCGAGCAGTACTTC

D: TRBD2
V: TRBV27
J: TRBJ2-3
size: many
CDR3: CASSSGGGTDTQYF
DNA: TGTGCCAGCAGTAGCGGGGGGGGGACAGATACGCAGTATTTT

D: TRBD2
V: TRBV12-3/TRBV12-4
J: TRBJ2-3
size: many
CDR3: CASSTSGTDTQYF
DNA: TGTGCCAGCAGTACTAGCGGCACAGATACGCAGTATTTT

D: .
V: TRBV9
J: TRBJ1-5
size: few
CDR3: CASSALGGDNQPQHF
DNA: TGTGCCAGCAGCGCTTTGGGAGGGGACAATCAGCCCCAGCATTTT

D: TRBD2
V: TRBV20-1
J: TRBJ2-7
size: few
CDR3: CSAVNAGVGYEQYF
DNA: TGCAGTGCCGTGAACGCGGGGGTTGGCTACGAGCAGTACTTC

D: TRBD1
V: TRBV3-1
J: TRBJ1-1
size: many
CDR3: CASSQTLQGRRGAFF
DNA: TGTGCCAGCAGCCAAACGTTACAGGGGCGTAGGGGAGCTTTCTTT

D: TRBD2
V: TRBV20-1
J: TRBJ2-7
size: many
CDR3: CSARGTSGGEQYF
DNA: TGCAGTGCTAGGGGGACTAGTGGTGGCGAGCAGTACTTC

D: .
V: TRBV19
J: TRBJ2-7
size: .
CDR3: CASSTADGGYEQYF
DNA: TGTGCCAGTAGTACTGCTGACGGTGGCTACGAGCAGTACTTC

D: .
V: TRBV10-1
J: TRBJ2-7
size: .
CDR3: CASSEWRGVGEQYF
DNA: TGCGCCAGCAGTGAGTGGAGGGGTGTAGGCGAGCAGTACTTC

D: TRBD1
V: TRBV5-6
J: TRBJ1-5
size: few
CDR3: CASSITPGGNQPQHF
DNA: TGTGCCAGCAGCATAACTCCAGGGGGAAATCAGCCCCAGCATTTT

D: .
V: TRBV19
J: TRBJ2-1
size: .
CDR3: CASSIDRAWDEQFF
DNA: TGTGCCAGTAGTATAGACCGGGCCTGGGATGAGCAGTTCTTC

D: .
V: TRBV5-1
J: TRBJ1-2
size: .
CDR3: CASTGGGEGYTF
DNA: TGCGCCAGCACCGGTGGAGGGGAAGGCTACACCTTC

D: TRBD1
V: TRBV5-1
J: TRBJ2-2
size: .
CDR3: CASRTGDHTGELFF
DNA: TGCGCCAGCAGGACAGGGGACCACACCGGGGAGCTGTTTTTT

D: .
V: TRBV6-1
J: TRBJ1-2
size: many
CDR3: CASSAAGAYGYTF
DNA: TGTGCCAGCAGTGCCGCAGGGGCCTATGGCTACACCTTC

D: .
V: TRBV7-9
J: TRBJ1-1
size: many
CDR3: CASSFQQDTEAFF
DNA: TGTGCCAGCAGTTTCCAACAGGACACTGAAGCTTTCTTT

D: .
V: TRBV5-1
J: TRBJ1-1
size: many
CDR3: CASSVDSNTEAFF
DNA: TGCGCCAGCAGCGTCGACTCGAACACTGAAGCTTTCTTT

D: TRBD1
V: TRBV27
J: TRBJ1-2
size: .
CDR3: CASSLSPNPGTAYGYTF
DNA: TGTGCCAGCAGTTTATCTCCGAATCCCGGGACAGCCTATGGCTACACCTTC

D: .
V: TRBV28
J: TRBJ1-1
size: many
CDR3: CASSPAGADGTTEAFF
DNA: TGTGCCAGCAGTCCCGCGGGGGCTGACGGGACCACTGAAGCTTTCTTT

D: .
V: TRBV7-9
J: TRBJ1-4
size: .
CDR3: CASSLKVGVATNEKLFF
DNA: TGTGCCAGCAGCTTAAAGGTCGGAGTTGCAACTAATGAAAAACTGTTTTTT

D: .
V: TRBV14
J: TRBJ2-5
size: .
CDR3: CASSQPLSLKGEETQYF
DNA: TGTGCCAGCAGCCAACCATTGTCCTTGAAGGGGGAAGAGACCCAGTACTTC

D: .
V: TRBV9
J: TRBJ2-1
size: .
CDR3: CASSVEPLQPMYNEQFF
DNA: TGTGCCAGCAGCGTAGAACCCTTACAACCAATGTACAATGAGCAGTTCTTC

D: TRBD1
V: TRBV6-1
J: TRBJ2-2
size: few
CDR3: CASSGGRGFFGELFF
DNA: TGTGCCAGCAGTGGTGGCAGGGGGTTTTTCGGGGAGCTGTTTTTT

D: TRBD2
V: TRBV7-9
J: TRBJ2-1
size: .
CDR3: CASSSSHSGRGPQRSYNEQFF
DNA: TGTGCCAGCAGCTCTAGCCATAGCGGGAGAGGACCCCAGAGGTCCTACAATGAGCAGTTCTTC

D: TRBD1
V: TRBV27
J: TRBJ2-7
size: .
CDR3: CASGGDRGRHEQYF
DNA: TGTGCCAGCGGGGGGGACAGGGGGCGACACGAGCAGTACTTC

D: TRBD1
V: TRBV6-1
J: TRBJ2-2
size: few
CDR3: CASRGQDPTGELFF
DNA: TGTGCCAGCAGGGGACAGGACCCCACCGGGGAGCTGTTTTTT

D: .
V: TRBV19
J: TRBJ2-4
size: .
CDR3: CASSIFGGDIQYF
DNA: TGTGCCAGTAGTATATTTGGGGGAGACATTCAGTACTTC

D: .
V: TRBV25-1
J: TRBJ1-2
size: .
CDR3: CASSERLINYGYTF
DNA: TGTGCCAGCAGTGAGAGACTGATTAACTATGGCTACACCTTC

D: TRBD2
V: TRBV12-3/TRBV12-4
J: TRBJ2-7
size: many
CDR3: CASSSSGRAPEQYF
DNA: TGTGCCAGCAGTTCTAGCGGGAGGGCCCCCGAGCAGTACTTC

D: .
V: TRBV29-1
J: TRBJ1-2
size: many
CDR3: CSVAGYGYTF
DNA: TGCAGCGTTGCTGGCTATGGCTACACCTTC

D: .
V: TRBV20-1
J: TRBJ2-3
size: many
CDR3: CSARVRQTSTDTQYF
DNA: TGCAGTGCTAGAGTGCGACAGACTAGCACAGATACGCAGTATTTT

D: TRBD1
V: TRBV30
J: TRBJ1-2
size: .
CDR3: CAWRAVGGDYGYTF
DNA: TGTGCCTGGAGAGCTGTAGGGGGCGACTATGGCTACACCTTC

D: TRBD2
V: TRBV2
J: TRBJ2-1
size: many
CDR3: CASSQEGSGRSNEQFF
DNA: TGTGCCAGCAGCCAAGAGGGGAGCGGGAGAAGTAATGAGCAGTTCTTC

D: .
V: TRBV11-2
J: TRBJ1-1
size: many
CDR3: CASSLASEAFF
DNA: TGTGCCAGCAGCTTAGCTTCCGAAGCTTTCTTT

D: TRBD1
V: TRBV28
J: TRBJ1-5
size: many
CDR3: CASSQGASGNQPQHF
DNA: TGTGCCAGCAGTCAGGGGGCGTCGGGGAATCAGCCCCAGCATTTT

D: TRBD2
V: TRBV10-2
J: TRBJ2-5
size: few
CDR3: CASSESGPTSGSREAQYF
DNA: TGCGCCAGCAGTGAGTCAGGGCCTACTAGCGGGAGCAGGGAGGCCCAGTACTTC

D: TRBD1
V: TRBV7-9
J: TRBJ1-2
size: few
CDR3: CASSRGQEIIYGYTF
DNA: TGTGCCAGCAGCCGCGGACAGGAAATAATATATGGCTACACCTTC

D: .
V: TRBV11-2
J: TRBJ2-1
size: .
CDR3: CASSLWAGRNEQFF
DNA: TGTGCCAGCAGCTTATGGGCGGGAAGGAATGAGCAGTTCTTC

D: TRBD1
V: TRBV6-1
J: TRBJ1-2
size: many
CDR3: CASTGDRGNYGYTF
DNA: TGTGCCAGCACGGGGGACAGGGGGAACTATGGCTACACCTTC

D: TRBD2
V: TRBV6-1
J: TRBJ2-1
size: .
CDR3: CASSQGTSGKEQFF
DNA: TGTGCCAGCAGCCAAGGGACTAGCGGGAAGGAGCAGTTCTTC

D: TRBD2
V: TRBV29-1
J: TRBJ2-7
size: .
CDR3: CSVDVAGGTYEQYF
DNA: TGCAGCGTTGATGTAGCGGGAGGGACCTACGAGCAGTACTTC

D: .
V: TRBV20-1
J: TRBJ2-1
size: few
CDR3: CSAKRSGSYNEQFF
DNA: TGCAGTGCTAAAAGGTCGGGCTCCTACAATGAGCAGTTCTTC

D: .
V: TRBV20-1
J: TRBJ1-1
size: .
CDR3: CSATQGRIQAFF
DNA: TGCAGTGCTACCCAGGGGAGGATTCAGGCTTTCTTT